This T cell receptor (beta chain) was profiled in a study of T cell responses to AZD1222 COVID-19 vaccine. Study-level results: Nearly half of spike-specific TCRs reportedly target variant regions that are unmutated in the B.1.351 and B.1.1.7 variants. Clonal diversity may have been underestimated in mostly white British donors. The span of vaccine-associated CD4 TCRs extended across spike, with dominance at 160-218 and 743-854.

With regard to this clone: Its antigen is still unknown.

Germline CDR1 and CDR2: SGHTS and YDEGEE. The CDR3 is 16 residues long. Deletions cut 0 bases from V and 3 bases from J, with 16 bases between. The method was immunoSEQ multiplex PCR; TCRdb's version includes in-frame clones alone and lacks a portion of them. In the table there are about 94,000 clones, approximately 87% of which are singletons. Second-dose timings of about 4 or about 12 weeks were pooled. The TCR was taken from an adult who received the AZD1222 COVID-19 vaccine. The material sequenced was peripheral blood, taken 28 days after the second AZD1222 dose. V usage is TRBV5-8 and J usage is TRBJ2-7; perhaps D is TRBD1 or TRBD2 (5 bases each). The CDR3 protein is CASSLVTWGTGYEQYF. In DNA, the CDR3 is TGTGCCAGCAGCTTGGTGACCTGGGGGACCGGCTACGAGCAGTACTTC.